This T cell receptor (beta chain) was recovered during a study of beta chain features in type 1 diabetes. Broader study findings: Researchers report that Type 1 diabetes patients had moderately but significantly shorter TCRB CDR3s across all four CD4+ subsets.

This CDR3 has 14 amino acids. The germline V gene has CDR1 KGHSH and CDR2 LQKENI. Trimming took 1 base from V and 4 from J; bases not matched to a gene: 3. Every isolated RNA sample was fully reverse transcribed, so sequencing captured expressed TCRB transcripts. Data came from immunoSEQ multiplex PCR; TCRdb stores just in-frame clones and leaves some out. The sample has roughly 280,000 clones, around 24% seen once. Points on this clone: The antigen is undetermined.

Sequencing input: naive CD4+ T cells from blood. This TCR derives from a woman in her thirties with type 1 diabetes. V is TRBV18 and J is TRBJ2-5, with 7 bases matching TRBD2. CDR3 DNA: TGTGCCAGCTCACCACAGTCTAGCGGAGAGACCCAGTACTTC. Its translation: CASSPQSSGETQYF.